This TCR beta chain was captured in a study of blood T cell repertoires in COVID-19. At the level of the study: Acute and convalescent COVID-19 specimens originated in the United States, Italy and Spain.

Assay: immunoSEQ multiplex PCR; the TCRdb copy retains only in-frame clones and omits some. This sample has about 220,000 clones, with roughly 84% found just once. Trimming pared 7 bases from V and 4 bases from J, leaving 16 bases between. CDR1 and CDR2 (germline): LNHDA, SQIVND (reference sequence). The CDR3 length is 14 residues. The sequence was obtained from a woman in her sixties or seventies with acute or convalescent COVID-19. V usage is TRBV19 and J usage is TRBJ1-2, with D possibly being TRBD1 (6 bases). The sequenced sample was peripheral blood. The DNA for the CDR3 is TGTGCCAGTATGCGTGGGGGCTTTAGCTATGGCTACACCTTC. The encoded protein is CASMRGGFSYGYTF. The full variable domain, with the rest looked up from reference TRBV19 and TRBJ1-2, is DGGITQSPKYLFRKEGQNVTLSCEQNLNHDAMYWYRQDPGQGLRLIYYSQIVNDFQKGDIAEGYSVSREKKESFPLTVTSAQKNPTAFYLCASMRGGFSYGYTFGSGTRLTVV.